These T cell receptor beta chains were read from a single sample in a study of T cells in Graves' hyperthyroidism and ophthalmopathy. Using its own MiXCR run on the multiplex PCR reads, TCRdb lists one record per CDR3 protein. The sample has a few hundred thousand distinct CDR3 sequences, approximately 15% seen once; the top ten hold more than 5%. Sequencing was performed on blood. All receptors come from a woman aged 25 to 39 with Graves' hyperthyroidism that later progressed to Graves' ophthalmopathy. The conserved cysteine and the conserved F or W are not part of the CDR3 here.

v_call	j_call	cdr3_aa
TRBV11-2	TRBJ1-2	ASSLGRGDGYGYT
TRBV20-1	TRBJ2-1	SARENTGAWEQF
TRBV18	TRBJ2-3	ASSQAIAGTTNTQY
TRBV24-1	TRBJ2-5	ATSGSGDWGETQY
TRBV12-3/TRBV12-4	TRBJ2-7	ASTQGSYEQY
TRBV11-2	TRBJ2-2	ASSLPFARDLRTGELF
TRBV20-1	TRBJ1-2	SARDQSTGGIGYT
TRBV7-2	TRBJ2-3	ASSLDPSGRGEGDTQY
TRBV11-3	TRBJ2-2	ASSLSSGVKLF
TRBV10-3	TRBJ2-5	AISGDRDRAVETQY
TRBV20-1	TRBJ2-2	SARGGAESTGELF
TRBV6-1	TRBJ1-6	ASSERWGESPLH
TRBV12-3/TRBV12-4	TRBJ1-1	ASSFVLQKQAF
TRBV12-3/TRBV12-4	TRBJ2-7	ASSLRARLGGGSYEQY
TRBV19	TRBJ1-1	ASRTGRRDALNTEAF
TRBV5-1	TRBJ2-7	ASSFNRDAGYEQY
TRBV20-1	TRBJ2-7	SAEKTGPSYEQY
TRBV12-3/TRBV12-4	TRBJ2-4	ASSSTTGYIQY
TRBV20-1	TRBJ2-5	SALEGGMTDDPQETQY
TRBV30	TRBJ1-6	ASHGASGSPLH
TRBV20-1	TRBJ2-4	SAPTKNIQY
TRBV27	TRBJ1-2	ASSPGRPYGYT
TRBV6-1	TRBJ1-1	ASTWDRNTEAF
TRBV6-1	TRBJ1-3	ASSPRTAGNTIY
TRBV6-2/TRBV6-3	TRBJ2-3	ASNYRDSGRARDTQY
TRBV5-6	TRBJ1-2	ATVGPDRGRGGYGYT
TRBV10-3	TRBJ2-4	AISELRTSGIQNIQY
TRBV11-3	TRBJ2-1	ASSYQAGTYNEQF
TRBV6-2/TRBV6-3	TRBJ1-2	ASSPYGRDNYGYT
TRBV7-9	TRBJ2-1	ASNGAAYNEQF